The 11 T cell receptor beta chains in this list originate from one sample, sequenced in a study of blood T cell repertoires in COVID-19. The method was immunoSEQ multiplex PCR; TCRdb's version includes in-frame clones alone and lacks a portion of them. The top ten hold around 4.5% of the sample, which has about 310,000 clones, 90% seen once. The sample consisted of PBMCs or T cells enriched from blood (not recorded which). Receptor source: a woman aged 18 to 35 with acute COVID-19.

The genes are TRBV2 and TRBJ1-6; D is uncertain. Germline assignment: CDR1 SNHLY and CDR2 FYNNEI. The CDR3 spans 13 residues. The V and J ends lost 7 bases and 8 bases respectively, with 12 bases between them. The CDR3 sequence is CASIPGVDSPLHF. The CDR3 region has the DNA TGTGCCAGCATTCCCGGGGTTGATTCACCCCTCCACTTT.

The chain couples TRBV7-3 to TRBJ2-2; possible D gene TRBD1, 5 bases. V lost 5 bases and J lost 2, with 12 bases in between. Germline CDR1 reads SGHTA; CDR2 reads FQGTGA. The CDR3 extends over 15 amino acids. This CDR3 reads CASSHSRANTGELFF. The CDR3 DNA reads TGTGCCAGCAGCCACAGCAGGGCAAACACCGGGGAGCTGTTTTTT.

As DNA, the CDR3 is TGTGCCAGCACCATTACTCCCGGGACAGGGGTCAATAGCAATCAGCCCCAGCATTTT. Its translation is CASTITPGTGVNSNQPQHF. This chain uses TRBV7-3 with TRBJ1-5, with TRBD1 identical over 10 bases. The germline V gene encodes CDR1 SGHTA and CDR2 FQGTGA. J was trimmed by 0 bases and V by 7 bases; bases with no gene match: 15. This CDR3 comprises 19 residues.

The chain has TRBV19 and TRBJ2-2, with 7 bases lining up with TRBD1. The CDR3 covers 13 residues. V lost 8 bases to trimming and J lost 7 bases; unmatched junction nucleotides: 7. CDR1 and CDR2 from the germline V gene are LNHDA and SQIVND (reference sequence). CDR3 sequence reads: CASQTGAGGELFF. CDR3 nucleotides: TGTGCCAGTCAAACAGGGGCAGGCGGGGAGCTGTTTTTT.

With regard to this clone: Other nucleotide sequences in the sample specify the same CDR3. This chain connects TRBV6-5 to TRBJ1-4; 7 nucleotides match TRBD1. The CDR3 runs 14 residues. Per germline, CDR1 MNHEY and CDR2 SVGAGI. V shed 6 bases and J 2 bases; nucleotides not matched to a gene: 3. Here the CDR3 reads CASRQGSTNEKLFF. CDR3 coding DNA: TGTGCCAGCAGACAGGGGTCTACTAATGAAAAACTGTTTTTT.

This clone was seen a single time. This rearrangement joins TRBV27 to TRBJ2-5; TRBD1 agrees at 9 bases. The CDR3 covers 16 residues. Germline trimming cut 5 bases from V and 5 bases from J; bases unmatched to any gene: 12. Per the germline V gene, CDR1 is MNHEY and CDR2 is SMNVEV (reference sequence). The CDR3 spells CASSPLRDRVRETQYF. CDR3 DNA: TGTGCCAGCAGTCCGCTCCGGGACAGGGTACGGGAGACCCAGTACTTC.

This chain uses TRBV19 with TRBJ1-2; 8 bases are a match to TRBD1. The CDR3 is 15 residues long. Germline loops: CDR1 LNHDA, CDR2 SQIVND (reference sequence). V lost 6 bases and J lost 1; bases outside the gene matches: 7. The CDR3 is CASRTTGAHNYGYTF. The CDR3 DNA sequence: TGTGCCAGTAGGACGACAGGGGCACATAACTATGGCTACACCTTC.

This chain uses TRBV30 with TRBJ1-2, with D unclear. The length of the CDR3 is 15 residues. V was trimmed by 1 base and J by 6 bases, leaving 18 bases between them. Germline CDR1 GTSNPN, CDR2 SVGIG (reference sequence). The CDR3 is CAWSASDRRSDGYTF. In DNA form, the CDR3 reads TGTGCCTGGAGTGCCTCTGATCGTCGTTCGGATGGCTACACCTTC.

The rearrangement uses TRBV10-3 and TRBJ1-2, with no clear D. Trimming cost V 0 bases and J 5 bases, with 13 bases left between them. Germline V gene lookup returns CDR1 ENHRY and CDR2 SYGVKD. This CDR3 contains 15 residues. The CDR3 sequence is CAISESVEQIYGYTF. CDR3 DNA: TGTGCCATCAGTGAGTCAGTCGAACAAATTTATGGCTACACCTTC.

The rearrangement joins TRBV19 to TRBJ1-5; 7 positions agree with TRBD1. Germline CDR1 is LNHDA and CDR2 is SQIVND (reference sequence). This CDR3 has 13 amino acids. Trimming removed 8 bases from V and 6 bases from J; junction bases left unmatched: 7. As DNA, the CDR3 is TGTGCCAGTCACGACAGGGACCCTCAGCCCCAGCATTTT. Encoded protein: CASHDRDPQPQHF.

V is TRBV9 and J is TRBJ1-5; D uncertain. The CDR3 loop spans 14 amino acids. V shed 10 bases and J shed 2 bases, with 16 bases lying between them. CDR1 is SGDLS and CDR2 is YYNGEE in the germline V gene. CDR3 in amino acids: CARPGGWGNQPQHF. The CDR3, as DNA: TGTGCCCGCCCAGGAGGGTGGGGCAATCAGCCCCAGCATTTT.